These 3 T cell receptor beta chains were sequenced from one sample in a study of OX40 agonist ivuxolimab in advanced cancers. The protocol was immunoSEQ multiplex PCR, while the TCRdb copy is restricted to in-frame clones and leaves out a portion. Of 57,000 or so clones listed, around 91% are singletons. The sample was CD4+ or CD8+ T cells sorted from blood, taken in a trial of the OX40 agonist ivuxolimab. These receptors all come from an adult with an advanced solid tumor such as melanoma, head and neck, liver or kidney cancer.

The chain combines TRBV4-1 with TRBJ2-6, with D uncertain. Germline CDR1 MGHRA, CDR2 YSYEKL. The CDR3 spans 17 residues. Trimming pared 2 bases from V and 0 bases from J, leaving 11 bases between. The CDR3 is CASSQSGEGSGANVLTF. CDR3 nucleotides: TGCGCCAGCAGCCAATCCGGAGAAGGCTCTGGGGCCAACGTCCTGACTTTC.

V gene TRBV4-1 combines with J gene TRBJ2-7, with D possibly matching TRBD1 (5 bases). V was shortened by 3 bases and J by 5 bases, with 5 bases between the two germline ends. The CDR3 spans 11 residues. Germline CDR1 and CDR2: MGHRA and YSYEKL. The DNA of the CDR3 is TGCGCCAGCAGCCACAGGGACGAGCAGTACTTC. Its protein is CASSHRDEQYF.

The chain has TRBV11-2 and TRBJ2-7; 9 bases are a match to TRBD2. J was trimmed by 2 bases and V by 1 base; bases with no gene match: 9. The CDR3 contains 17 residues. CDR1 SGHAT and CDR2 FQNNGV come from the germline V gene. The CDR3 is CASSLALSTSGAYEQYF. In DNA, the CDR3 is TGTGCCAGCAGCTTAGCCCTCTCGACTAGCGGCGCCTACGAGCAGTACTTC.